Listed below are T cell receptor beta chains from one sample, sequenced in a study of cytomegalovirus exposure and HLA in healthy donors. Method: immunoSEQ multiplex PCR; TCRdb's copy keeps in-frame clones and lacks some. The sample has 100,000 to 120,000 clones, under 85% seen once; the top ten hold roughly 1.3%. Source material: PBMCs. All receptors derive from a man in his thirties or forties in good health and CMV-seronegative. CDR3s include the opening cysteine and the closing phenylalanine or tryptophan. The D gene is left open where the match is weak. Some rows mark clone size as missing; the rest say once, few, many or name a class of expanded clone.

TRBJ2-2 . . TRBV27 TGTGCCAGCAGTCCAATGACATTCAGCGGGGAGCTGTTTTTT CASSPMTFSGELFF
TRBJ1-6 . . TRBV6-4 TGTGCCAGCAGTGACGGGGCAGGGATCAATTCACCCCTCCACTTT CASSDGAGINSPLHF
TRBJ1-2 . . TRBV18 TGTGCCAGCTCACAAGACAGGAACTATGGCTACACCTTC CASSQDRNYGYTF
TRBJ2-2 . few TRBV10-3 TGTGCCATCACCGGGGCGGGGACGGGGAACACCGGGGAGCTGTTTTTT CAITGAGTGNTGELFF
TRBJ2-7 TRBD1 few TRBV10-3 TGTGCCATCAGGACCGGGACAGGGGCCTACGAGCAGTACTTC CAIRTGTGAYEQYF
TRBJ1-1 . . TRBV7-2 TGTGCCAGCAGCACCGGCGGGGGGGGAGACACTGAAGCTTTCTTT CASSTGGGGDTEAFF
TRBJ2-4 . . TRBV28 TGTGCCACCAAACCACCTGGACTCCCGCGGGCCAAAAACATTCAGTACTTC CATKPPGLPRAKNIQYF
TRBJ2-2 . few TRBV27 TGTGCCAGCAGTCCCGGCCGGGGCACCGGGGAGCTGTTTTTT CASSPGRGTGELFF
TRBJ2-7 . few TRBV5-6 TGTGCCAGCAGCTTGGGAGTCCCAACCTACGAGCAGTACTTC CASSLGVPTYEQYF
TRBJ2-1 TRBD2 . TRBV7-6 TGTGCCAGCAGCTTATATACTAGCGGCAGGGGTAATGAGCAGTTCTTC CASSLYTSGRGNEQFF
TRBJ1-1 . . TRBV5-1 TGCGCCAGCAGCTTGGCCGCCACACCCAACACTGAAGCTTTCTTT CASSLAATPNTEAFF
TRBJ2-7 TRBD2 . TRBV28 TGTGCCAGCAAGCGGGAGGAACGGGGCGAGCAGTACTTC CASKREERGEQYF
TRBJ2-3 TRBD1 . TRBV5-1 TGCGCCAGCAGCTTAGGACAGGTTAGAACAGATACGCAGTATTTT CASSLGQVRTDTQYF
TRBJ1-5 . . TRBV5-1 TGCGCCAGCAGCTTGGATGGGGGCAAGGGTCAGCCCCAGCATTTT CASSLDGGKGQPQHF
TRBJ2-7 . . TRBV5-4 TGTGCCAGCAGCCGCAGACTAGGGTACTCCTACGAGCAGTACTTC CASSRRLGYSYEQYF
TRBJ2-7 TRBD1 . TRBV18 TGTGCCAGCTCACCATCCGGGACAGGGTTTAGCTCCTACGAGCAGTACTTC CASSPSGTGFSSYEQYF
TRBJ2-3 . once TRBV5-1 TGCGCCAGCAGCTTATCACAAATTAGCACAGATACGCAGTATTTT CASSLSQISTDTQYF
TRBJ2-1 TRBD1 . TRBV30 TGTGCCTGGAGTGTACTGGGGACAGTCAATGAGCAGTTCTTC CAWSVLGTVNEQFF
TRBJ1-1 TRBD1 . TRBV25-1 TGTGCCAGTAGACAGGGGGCGCTTAATGAAGCTTTCTTT CASRQGALNEAFF
TRBJ1-5 TRBD1 . TRBV19 TGTGCCAGTAGTAATGTGGACAGGGTTTTAGCGGGCAATCAGCCCCAGCATTTT CASSNVDRVLAGNQPQHF
TRBJ2-7 TRBD1 . TRBV10-3 TGTGCCATCAGAGGGACAGGGGTCTACGAGCAGTACTTC CAIRGTGVYEQYF
TRBJ1-5 . . TRBV6-6 TGTGCCAGCAGTTACGGGACGGAGGGAAATCAGCCCCAGCATTTT CASSYGTEGNQPQHF
TRBJ1-2 . few TRBV6-5 TGTGCCAGCAGTTACGAAGGAGTGTCGTATTATGGCTACACCTTC CASSYEGVSYYGYTF
TRBJ2-5 TRBD1 few TRBV6-5 TGTGCCAGCAGTCGGGACAGGACGGAGACCCAGTACTTC CASSRDRTETQYF
TRBJ1-2 . . TRBV5-5 TGTGCCAGCAGCTTGGTTCGACAGTCTAACTATGGCTACACCTTC CASSLVRQSNYGYTF
TRBJ1-1 . few TRBV27 TGTGCCAGCAGTAACAGGAGATTCGAAGCTTTCTTT CASSNRRFEAFF
TRBJ2-3 . . TRBV27 TGTGCCAGCAGTGCGCGGGTAGGGATCGGGACAGATACGCAGTATTTT CASSARVGIGTDTQYF